This record covers a single TCR beta chain. What it binds is unknown. This entry belongs to a study of beta chain features in type 1 diabetes. Study in general: The patients were much like the healthy donors in age, gender and cell yields. Sorted cells from all samples, numbering 107,917,701, were examined.

Overall study findings and caveats: Among all four CD4+ subsets, Type 1 diabetes patients had TCRB CDR3s that were moderately but significantly shorter. Type 1 diabetes patients showed fewer insertions and more deletions at VDJ junctions.

Expressed TCRB transcripts were sequenced, since all the RNA that had been isolated was reverse transcribed. Sequencing used immunoSEQ multiplex PCR; TCRdb keeps in-frame clones, though not all of them. The sample has under 900,000 clones, 15% to 20% seen once; the top ten hold around 0.02%. The V and J ends lost 3 bases and 6 bases, in that order; junction bases with no gene match: 6. The CDR3 is made up of 16 amino acids. Per the germline V gene, CDR1 is KGHSH and CDR2 is LQKENI. Sequencing was performed on naive CD4+ T cells from blood. The chain recombines TRBV18 with TRBJ2-2, with 11 bases fitting TRBD2. This sequence was found in a woman younger than 30 in good health. The DNA of the CDR3 is TGTGCCAGCTCACCGGCGACTAGCGGGATCGCCGGGGAGCTGTTTTTT. This encodes CASSPATSGIAGELFF.